This T cell receptor beta chain was sequenced for a study of T cell responses to AZD1222 COVID-19 vaccine. The protocol was immunoSEQ multiplex PCR, while the TCRdb copy is restricted to in-frame clones and leaves out a portion. The table lists 150,000 to 200,000 clones, 80% to 90% of them singletons. The CDR3 has 14 amino acids. The V gene lost 10 bases and the J gene lost 8 bases, with 23 bases spanning the gap. The V gene's germline CDR1 is LNHDA and CDR2 SQIVND (reference sequence). The chain uses TRBV19 and TRBJ1-2, with D unresolved. The sample consisted of peripheral blood, taken on day 0 of MenACWY control vaccination. The TCR sequence derives from an adult in good health. Here the CDR3 reads CATLGLGSARGYTF. The CDR3 DNA reads TGTGCCACTCTAGGACTTGGGTCTGCCAGGGGCTACACCTTC. Looking up the rest from reference TRBV19 and TRBJ1-2 gives the full variable domain: DGGITQSPKYLFRKEGQNVTLSCEQNLNHDAMYWYRQDPGQGLRLIYYSQIVNDFQKGDIAEGYSVSREKKESFPLTVTSAQKNPTAFYLCATLGLGSARGYTFGSGTRLTVV.